This TCR beta chain came from a study of shared clonotypes between healthy human individuals. On this clone itself: Its antigen remains unknown.

Germline values: CDR1 LGHNT, CDR2 FRNRAP. The CDR3 has 13 residues. The germline V and J ends were trimmed by 6 bases and 1 base, with 9 bases remaining between them. Libraries were prepared by immunoSEQ multiplex PCR; TCRdb keeps only in-frame clonotypes and omits some of them. Of roughly 1.4 million clones listed, roughly 98.5% are singletons. Study-wide results and limits: Among the subsets, naive ones generally showed larger estimated richness than memory ones. Against clonotypes common to all four donors, non-shared ones had lower generation probabilities.

This receptor was obtained from a man aged 30 to 39 in good health. Sequences were obtained from naive CD4+ T cells sorted from blood. Subset defined: CD45RA+ positively selected. This chain joins TRBV12-5 and TRBJ1-1, with a weak D call TRBD1 (6 bases). This chain's CDR3 is CASGVDRNTEAFF. In DNA form, the CDR3 reads TGTGCTAGTGGCGTGGACAGGAACACTGAAGCTTTCTTT.